The clone carrying this TCR beta chain was seen more than once but under ten times. The CDR3 extends over 15 amino acids. V was shortened by 7 bases and J by 4 bases, with 16 bases between the two germline ends. CDR1 and CDR2 (germline): MNHNS, SASEGT. The sample belongs to a study of T cells after yellow fever vaccination. One entry per CDR3 protein, called by TCRdb with MiXCR from the 5' RACE reads. The sample lists around 400,000 distinct CDR3 sequences; approximately 10% were seen once. The source of this sequence is a man aged 18 to 30 who received the YFV17D yellow fever vaccine. This chain joins TRBV6-1 and TRBJ2-2; D is unclear. Sequenced here: PBMCs, sampled on the day of the first yellow fever vaccination. CDR3 nucleotide sequence: TGTGCCAGCAACCCCGAGGCCCGCGGCACCGGGGAGCTGTTTTTT. This translates into CASNPEARGTGELFF.